This T cell receptor beta chain was identified during a study of T cells in Graves' hyperthyroidism and ophthalmopathy. This clonotype appeared many times. Trimming stripped 3 bases from V and 2 bases from J, with 5 bases between. Germline-derived CDR1 and CDR2 are MDHEN and SYDVKM. This CDR3 is 12 amino acids long. The source material, RNA transcripts, was used to amplify TCR beta CDR3 regions. HTBI primers were employed in a first-round RT-PCR of the TCR CDR3. MiXCR, applied by TCRdb to the multiplex PCR reads, yields one record per CDR3 protein. The sample lists about 640,000 distinct CDR3 sequences, around 21% seen once, with over 30% in the top ten.

Sequenced material: blood. This TCR came from a man aged 25 to 45 with Graves' ophthalmopathy. V is TRBV28 and J is TRBJ2-7, with D unclear. DNA for the CDR3: TGTGCCAGCAGTTTGACTCCCTACGAGCAGTACTTC. This sequence encodes CASSLTPYEQYF.